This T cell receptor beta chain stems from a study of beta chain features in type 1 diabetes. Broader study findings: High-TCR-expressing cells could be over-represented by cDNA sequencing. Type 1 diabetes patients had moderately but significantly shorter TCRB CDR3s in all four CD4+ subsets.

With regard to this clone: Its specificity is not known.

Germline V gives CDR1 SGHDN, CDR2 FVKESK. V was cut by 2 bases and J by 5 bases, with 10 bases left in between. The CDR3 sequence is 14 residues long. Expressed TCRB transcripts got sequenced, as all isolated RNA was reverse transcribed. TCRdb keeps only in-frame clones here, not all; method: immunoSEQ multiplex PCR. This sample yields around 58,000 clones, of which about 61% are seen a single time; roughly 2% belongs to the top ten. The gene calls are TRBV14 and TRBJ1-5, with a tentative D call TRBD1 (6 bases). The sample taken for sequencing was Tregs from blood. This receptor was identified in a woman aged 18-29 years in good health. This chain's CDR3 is CASSQSGGDQPQHF. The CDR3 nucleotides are TGTGCCAGCAGCCAATCGGGGGGCGATCAGCCCCAGCATTTT.